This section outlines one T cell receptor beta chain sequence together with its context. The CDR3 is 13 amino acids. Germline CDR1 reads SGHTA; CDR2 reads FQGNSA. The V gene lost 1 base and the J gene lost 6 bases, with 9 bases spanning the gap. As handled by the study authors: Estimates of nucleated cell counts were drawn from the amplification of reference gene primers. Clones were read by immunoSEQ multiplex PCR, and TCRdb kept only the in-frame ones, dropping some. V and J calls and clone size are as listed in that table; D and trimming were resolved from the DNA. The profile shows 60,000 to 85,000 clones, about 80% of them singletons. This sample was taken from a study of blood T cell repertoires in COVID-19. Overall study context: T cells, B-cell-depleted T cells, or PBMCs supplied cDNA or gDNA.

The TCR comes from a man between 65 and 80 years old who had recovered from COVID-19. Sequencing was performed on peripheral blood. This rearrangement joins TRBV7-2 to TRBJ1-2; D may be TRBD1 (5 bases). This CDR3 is CASSLDRRNGYTF. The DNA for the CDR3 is TGTGCCAGCAGCTTAGACAGGAGAAATGGCTACACCTTC.